These T cell receptor beta chains were read from a single sample in a study of blood T cell repertoires in COVID-19. The table came from immunoSEQ multiplex PCR; TCRdb's copy has only in-frame clones and leaves some out. Found here are roughly 200,000 clones, 70% to 90% of them singletons; the top ten hold roughly a sixth. The sequenced sample consisted of peripheral blood. The receptor set was obtained from a man aged 45 to 65 with COVID-19, enrolled during active disease. CDR3s include the opening cysteine and the closing phenylalanine or tryptophan. A D gene is named only where the DNA matches it firmly. Expanded clones are given a class, and other clones once, few, many or no size at all.

D gene,J gene,V gene,clone size,CDR3 protein,CDR3 DNA
.,TRBJ2-7,TRBV12-3/TRBV12-4,few,CASSQFSYEQYF,TGTGCCAGCAGTCAGTTCTCCTACGAGCAGTACTTC
TRBD1,TRBJ2-2,TRBV2,.,CASNKDRASGELFF,TGTGCCAGCAATAAAGACAGGGCCTCCGGGGAGCTGTTTTTT
.,TRBJ2-2,TRBV5-6,.,CASTRQTNTGELFF,TGTGCCAGCACCAGACAGACGAACACCGGGGAGCTGTTTTTT
.,TRBJ1-2,TRBV18,.,CASSPEDRGYGYTF,TGTGCCAGCTCACCAGAAGACCGCGGCTATGGCTACACCTTC
TRBD1,TRBJ1-1,TRBV30,.,CAWSRDRGFGTEAFF,TGTGCCTGGAGCAGGGACAGGGGGTTCGGCACTGAAGCTTTCTTT
TRBD1,TRBJ1-6,TRBV5-1,.,CASSWQGARNSPLHF,TGCGCCAGCAGCTGGCAGGGGGCGAGGAATTCACCCCTCCACTTT
.,TRBJ2-5,TRBV29-1,.,CSVLGDTADQETQYF,TGCAGCGTCCTGGGGGACACAGCCGACCAAGAGACCCAGTACTTC
.,TRBJ2-1,TRBV11-2,.,CASSLGFSLFF,TGTGCCAGCAGCTTAGGATTTAGTTTGTTCTTC
TRBD1,TRBJ2-7,TRBV9,.,CASSVRGQGSNSEQYF,TGTGCCAGCAGCGTAAGGGGACAGGGTTCAAACTCCGAGCAGTACTTC
TRBD2,TRBJ2-1,TRBV27,few,CASTAGTKINEQFF,TGTGCCAGCACCGCCGGGACTAAAATAAATGAGCAGTTCTTC
.,TRBJ1-6,TRBV10-3,.,CAISAQGGNNSPLHF,TGTGCCATTAGCGCACAAGGAGGCAATAATTCACCCCTCCACTTT